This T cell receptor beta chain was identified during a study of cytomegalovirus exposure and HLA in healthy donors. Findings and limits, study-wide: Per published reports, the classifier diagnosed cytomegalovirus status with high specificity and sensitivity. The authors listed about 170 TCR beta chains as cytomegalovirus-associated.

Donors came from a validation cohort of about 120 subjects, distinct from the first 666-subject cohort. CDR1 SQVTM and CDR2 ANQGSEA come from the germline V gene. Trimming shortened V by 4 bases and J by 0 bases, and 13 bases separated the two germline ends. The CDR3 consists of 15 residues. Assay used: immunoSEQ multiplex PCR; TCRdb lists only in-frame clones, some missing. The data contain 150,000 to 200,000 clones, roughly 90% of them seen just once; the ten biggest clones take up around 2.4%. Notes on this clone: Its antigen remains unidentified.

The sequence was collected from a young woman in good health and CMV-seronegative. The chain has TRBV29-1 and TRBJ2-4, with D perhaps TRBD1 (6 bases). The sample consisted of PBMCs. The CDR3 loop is CSVGPDSLAKNIQYF. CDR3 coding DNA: TGCAGCGTTGGACCGGACAGCCTAGCCAAAAACATTCAGTACTTC.